This T cell receptor beta chain was captured in a study of identical twins. TCRdb itself ran the 5' RACE reads through MiXCR, one entry per CDR3 protein. The sample holds around 480,000 distinct CDR3 sequences, 14% seen once. The CDR3 has 16 residues. The data also belong to a second study, concerning yellow fever vaccine responses in identical twins.

Sequencing was done on a sample of CD4+ T cells sorted from blood. The genes are TRBV21-1 and TRBJ1-6; TRBD1 is the table's D call and was not checked against the DNA. TRBV21-1 is recorded as a pseudogene. The TCR comes from a young woman in good health. CDR3 DNA sequence: TGTGCCAGCAGCAAAGCTGGGCAGGCGGGGGATTCACCCCTCCACTTT. This gives the protein CASSKAGQAGDSPLHF.